Detailed here is one T cell receptor (beta chain). The data are from a study of shared T cell receptors in the human thymus. The CDR3 spans 21 residues. CDR1 is SGHRS, CDR2 YFSETQ, per germline. V was pared by 4 bases and J by 4 bases, with 27 bases of the junction left unmatched. Here immunoSEQ multiplex PCR was the method, and the copy in TCRdb shows in-frame clones only, minus some. The table records some 700,000 clones, 70% to 90% of them present only once. The sample was also linked to a second study, of human thymus T cells. That paper adds: Having corrective surgery for congenital heart defects, healthy Finnish infants were the ones who donated. Resections that were taken during corrective heart surgery supplied the thymus tissue. Thymic and blood repertoires appeared to carry a bias in their V and J gene usage. Related research described strongly overlapping thymic repertoires in unrelated people.

Sequenced material: thymocytes. The V and J genes are TRBV5-1 and TRBJ2-7, with 9 bases matching TRBD1. The origin of this receptor is a girl less than two years old with a congenital heart defect. In DNA, the CDR3 is TGCGCCAGCAGCCTACCAAGTCCCGGGACAGGGTTCAGCGGTTTCGAATACGAGCAGTACTTC. Residues: CASSLPSPGTGFSGFEYEQYF.